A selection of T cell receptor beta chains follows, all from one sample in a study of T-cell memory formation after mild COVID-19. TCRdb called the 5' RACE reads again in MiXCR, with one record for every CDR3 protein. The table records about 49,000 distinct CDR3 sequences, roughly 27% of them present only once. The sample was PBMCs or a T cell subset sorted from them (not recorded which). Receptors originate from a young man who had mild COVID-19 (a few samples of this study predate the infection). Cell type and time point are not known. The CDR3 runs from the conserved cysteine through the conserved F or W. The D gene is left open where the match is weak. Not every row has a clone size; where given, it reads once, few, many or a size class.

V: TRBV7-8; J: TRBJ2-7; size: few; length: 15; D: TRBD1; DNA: TGTGCCAGCAGCCCCTGGGACAGGGGTGGATACGAGCAGTACTTC; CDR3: CASSPWDRGGYEQYF
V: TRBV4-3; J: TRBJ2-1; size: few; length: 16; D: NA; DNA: TGCGCCAGCAGCCAAGATTTGGGACTCAGGTACAATGAGCAGTTCTTC; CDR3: CASSQDLGLRYNEQFF
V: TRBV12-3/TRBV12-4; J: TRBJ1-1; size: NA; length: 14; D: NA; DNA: TGTGCCAGCAGCCTAACGAGAGGTAGCACTGAAGCTTTCTTT; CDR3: CASSLTRGSTEAFF
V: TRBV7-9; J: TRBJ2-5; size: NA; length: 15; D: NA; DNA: TGTGCCAGCAGCGACCGGATCGGTGTTCAAGAGACCCAGTACTTC; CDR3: CASSDRIGVQETQYF
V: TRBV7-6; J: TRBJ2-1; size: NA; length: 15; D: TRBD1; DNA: TGTGCCAGCACGCCCGGGACAGAGCAGTACAATGAGCAGTTCTTC; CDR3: CASTPGTEQYNEQFF
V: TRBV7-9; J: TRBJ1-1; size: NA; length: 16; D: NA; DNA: TGTGCCAGCAGCCCGAGGACGACGGGGACGGACACTGAAGCTTTCTTT; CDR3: CASSPRTTGTDTEAFF
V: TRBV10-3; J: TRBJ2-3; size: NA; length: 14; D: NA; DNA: TGTGCCATCCGGGGGAGCCGGCGGTCAGATACGCAGTATTTT; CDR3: CAIRGSRRSDTQYF
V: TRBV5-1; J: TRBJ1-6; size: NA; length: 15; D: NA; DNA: TGCGCCAGCAGCTTATACCAGGGGCTGAATTCACCCCTCCACTTT; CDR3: CASSLYQGLNSPLHF
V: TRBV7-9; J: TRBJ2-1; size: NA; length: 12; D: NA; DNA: TGTGCCAGCAGCTCATCCAGCGCAAACCGGTTCTTC; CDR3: CASSSSSANRFF
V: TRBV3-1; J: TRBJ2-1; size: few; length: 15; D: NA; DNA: TGTGCCAGCAGCCCCTCGAGACTCGGCCTCTATGAGCAGTTCTTC; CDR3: CASSPSRLGLYEQFF
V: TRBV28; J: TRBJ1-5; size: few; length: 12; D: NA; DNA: TGTGCCAGCAGTGCCGACAATCAGCCCCAGCATTTT; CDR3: CASSADNQPQHF
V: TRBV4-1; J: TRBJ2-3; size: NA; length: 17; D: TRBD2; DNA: TGCGCCAGCAGCCAAGGTCGGGGCGGGGGGATCACAGATACGCAGTATTTT; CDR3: CASSQGRGGGITDTQYF
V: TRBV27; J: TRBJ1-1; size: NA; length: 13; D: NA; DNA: TGTGCCAGCAGTTTCGGGGGGGGCACTGAAGCTTTCTTT; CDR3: CASSFGGGTEAFF
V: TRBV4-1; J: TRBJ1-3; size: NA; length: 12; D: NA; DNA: TGCGCCAGCAGCCATCAAGGAAACACCATATATTTT; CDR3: CASSHQGNTIYF
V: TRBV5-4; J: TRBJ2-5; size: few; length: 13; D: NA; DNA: TGTGCCAGCAGCTTGCACAGGTTCGAGACCCAGTACTTC; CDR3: CASSLHRFETQYF
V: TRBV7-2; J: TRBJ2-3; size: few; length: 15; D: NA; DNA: TGTGCCAGCAGCTTTCTCGGGGGAGACACAGATACGCAGTATTTT; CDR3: CASSFLGGDTDTQYF
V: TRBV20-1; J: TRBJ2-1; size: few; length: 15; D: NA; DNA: TGCAGAGCAGAGCTGGGGGCGGGGTCATACAATGAGCAGTTCTTC; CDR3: CRAELGAGSYNEQFF
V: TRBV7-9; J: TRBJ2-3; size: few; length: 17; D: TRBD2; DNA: TGTGCCAGCAGCTCCAGTTGGACTAGCGCTTCGACAGATACGCAGTATTTT; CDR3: CASSSSWTSASTDTQYF
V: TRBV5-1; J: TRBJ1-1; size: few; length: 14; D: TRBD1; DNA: TGCGCCAGCAGCTTGTCCAGGGGGATTACTGAAGCTTTCTTT; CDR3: CASSLSRGITEAFF
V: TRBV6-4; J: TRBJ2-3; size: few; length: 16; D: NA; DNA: TGTGCCAGCAGTCCCCGACAGGCATACTGCACAGATACGCAGTATTTT; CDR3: CASSPRQAYCTDTQYF
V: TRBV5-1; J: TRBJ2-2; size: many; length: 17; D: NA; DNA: TGCGCCAGCAGCTTGGCAATGGACAGAAAGGGCACCGGGGAGCTGTTTTTT; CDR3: CASSLAMDRKGTGELFF
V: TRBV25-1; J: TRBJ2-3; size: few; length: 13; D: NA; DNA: TGTGCCAGCAGTGCCTTAGAGGCAGAGCCGCAGTATTTT; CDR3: CASSALEAEPQYF
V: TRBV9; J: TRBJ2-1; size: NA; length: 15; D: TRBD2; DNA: TGTGCCAGCAGCGAAAGCGGGGGGGCTTTAGGGGAGCAGTTCTTC; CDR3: CASSESGGALGEQFF
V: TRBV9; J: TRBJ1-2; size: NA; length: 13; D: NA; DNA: TGTGCCAGCAGCGCCGCTCAGGGGTATGGCTACACCTTC; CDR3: CASSAAQGYGYTF
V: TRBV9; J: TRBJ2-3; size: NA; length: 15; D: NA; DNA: TGTGCCAGCAGCGCCCCAGCGGGTCCACGGGGTACGCAGTATTTT; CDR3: CASSAPAGPRGTQYF
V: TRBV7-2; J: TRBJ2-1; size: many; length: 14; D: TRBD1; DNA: TGTGCCAGCAGTAGGGGGCCCCCCAGGGGTGAGCAGTTCTTC; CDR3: CASSRGPPRGEQFF
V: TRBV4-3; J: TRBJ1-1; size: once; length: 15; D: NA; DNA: TGCGCCAGCAGCCAAGGTATCAGCTTAAACACTGAAGCTTTCTTT; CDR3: CASSQGISLNTEAFF
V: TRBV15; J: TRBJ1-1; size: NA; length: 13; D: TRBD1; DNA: TGTGCCACCAGCAAGACAGGGTACCCTGAAGCTTTCTTT; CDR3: CATSKTGYPEAFF